The 8 T cell receptor beta chains presented below share a single source sample, sequenced in a study of T cells in Graves' hyperthyroidism and ophthalmopathy. RNA transcripts yielded amplified TCR beta CDR3 regions. HTBI primers were employed in a first-round RT-PCR of the TCR CDR3. TCRdb recomputed calls from the multiplex PCR reads with MiXCR, one row per CDR3 protein. The sample has approximately 380,000 distinct CDR3 sequences, over 11% seen once. The sample was blood. These receptors originate from a man in his fifties with Graves' ophthalmopathy.

The sample holds many counts of this clonotype. The chain recombines TRBV30 with TRBJ1-1; no reliable D call. Trimming stripped 3 bases from V and 11 bases from J, with 22 bases between. Germline V CDR1 and CDR2: GTSNPN, SVGIG (reference sequence). CDR3 length: 14 residues. This CDR3 is CAWSARRLNGIAFF. The CDR3 bases are TGTGCCTGGAGCGCACGACGACTGAATGGGATTGCTTTCTTT. Full variable domain (rest looked up from reference TRBV30 and TRBJ1-1): SQTIHQWPATLVQPVGSPLSLECTVEGTSNPNLYWYRQAAGRGLQLLFYSVGIGQISSEVPQNLSASRPQDRQFILSSKKLLLSDSGFYLCAWSARRLNGIAFFGQGTRLTVV.

Ten or more counts support this clonotype. This rearrangement joins TRBV19 to TRBJ2-2, with a tentative D call TRBD2 (5 bases). CDR3 size: 17 residues. CDR1 LNHDA and CDR2 SQIVND come from the germline V gene (reference sequence). V was shortened by 7 bases and J by 7 bases, with 25 bases between the two germline ends. The CDR3 DNA reads as TGTGCCAGTACCCTCACCGGTGGCCGGCGGGTCCACGGGGAGCTGTTTTTT. Encoded protein: CASTLTGGRRVHGELFF.

This clonotype has a count of ten or more. The chain has TRBV30 and TRBJ2-1, with 10 bases lining up with TRBD2. Losses at the gene ends were 1 base for V and 0 bases for J; bases not matched to a gene: 12. CDR3 size: 19 residues. CDR1 is GTSNPN and CDR2 is SVGIG in the germline V gene (reference sequence). CDR3 protein: CAWSGTSGNKESSYNEQFF. The CDR3 DNA follows: TGTGCCTGGAGTGGGACTAGCGGAAATAAAGAGAGCTCCTACAATGAGCAGTTCTTC.

This clonotype was detected ten times or more. V is TRBV24-1 and J is TRBJ2-1, with 12 nucleotides matching TRBD2. Germline V gene sequence: CDR1 KGHDR, CDR2 SFDVKD. This CDR3 is 21 amino acids long. V lost 4 bases, J lost 0 bases, and 15 bases stayed unmatched. In DNA form, the CDR3 reads TGTGCCACCAGTGACTACTACATGGGACTAGCGGGTTCTAGCTCCTACAATGAGCAGTTCTTC. Its translation: CATSDYYMGLAGSSSYNEQFF.

This clonotype occurred many times. The V and J genes are TRBV27 and TRBJ2-2, with 7 bases lining up with TRBD2. Germline V gene sequence: CDR1 MNHEY, CDR2 SMNVEV (reference sequence). The CDR3 loop spans 19 amino acids. V was clipped by 2 bases and J by 0 bases; unmatched bases: 12. The CDR3: CASSLVRFGAGANTGELFF. Written as DNA, the CDR3 is TGTGCCAGCAGTTTAGTAAGGTTTGGTGCGGGAGCGAACACCGGGGAGCTGTTTTTT.

This clonotype was detected a few times. The chain employs TRBV4-1 and TRBJ2-2; possible D gene TRBD2, 6 bases. Germline-derived CDR1 and CDR2 are MGHRA and YSYEKL. There are 16 residues in the CDR3. The V end was cut by 4 bases, the J end by 0 bases, with 12 bases between. CDR3 sequence (DNA): TGCGCCAGCAGCCTTACCGGGACTCCGAACACCGGGGAGCTGTTTTTT. This encodes CASSLTGTPNTGELFF.

In its sample, this clonotype was seen many times. The rearrangement joins TRBV11-3 to TRBJ2-1; D remains unclear. CDR3 size: 13 residues. The ends were cut back, 2 bases at V and 7 bases at J, with 9 bases in the middle. The V gene's germline CDR1 is SGHNT and CDR2 YENEEA. CDR3 loop: CASSLPRGNEQFF. For the CDR3, the DNA is TGTGCCAGCAGCTTACCCCGAGGAAATGAGCAGTTCTTC.

The rearrangement joins TRBV24-1 to TRBJ2-5; tentative D call: TRBD1 (6 bases). V gave up 9 bases and J gave up 0 bases, with 16 bases separating them. The CDR3 length is 15 residues. Germline V gene lookup returns CDR1 KGHDR and CDR2 SFDVKD. CDR3 nucleotides: TGTGCCACCGCGCCCCGAAGGACAGACCAAGAGACCCAGTACTTC. Amino acids: CATAPRRTDQETQYF.